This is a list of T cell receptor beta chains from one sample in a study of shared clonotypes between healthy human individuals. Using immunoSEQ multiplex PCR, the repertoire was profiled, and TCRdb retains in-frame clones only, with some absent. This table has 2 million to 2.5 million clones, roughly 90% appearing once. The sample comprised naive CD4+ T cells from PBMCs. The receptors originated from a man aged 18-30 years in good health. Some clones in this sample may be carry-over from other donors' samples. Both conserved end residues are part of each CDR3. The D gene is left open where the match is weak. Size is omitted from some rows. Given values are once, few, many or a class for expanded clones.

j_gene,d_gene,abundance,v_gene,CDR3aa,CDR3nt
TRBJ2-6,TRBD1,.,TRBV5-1,CASSLVMTGDFGANVLTF,TGCGCCAGCAGTCTTGTTATGACAGGGGACTTTGGGGCCAACGTCCTGACTTTC
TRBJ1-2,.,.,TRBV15,CATSREAYGYTF,TGTGCCACCAGCAGGGAGGCATATGGCTACACCTTC
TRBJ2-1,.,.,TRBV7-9,CASSLFQGSYNEQFF,TGTGCCAGCAGCTTATTCCAGGGATCCTACAATGAGCAGTTCTTC
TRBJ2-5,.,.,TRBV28,CASSAFETQYF,TGTGCCAGCAGCGCGTTTGAGACCCAGTACTTC
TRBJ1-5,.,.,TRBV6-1,CASRRNELPYQPQHF,TGTGCCAGCAGGAGAAATGAACTACCCTATCAGCCCCAGCATTTT
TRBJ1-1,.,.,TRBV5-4,CASSLPEGRRVVGTEAFF,TGTGCCAGCAGCTTGCCGGAGGGGAGGAGAGTAGTCGGCACTGAAGCTTTCTTT
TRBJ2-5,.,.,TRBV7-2,CASLLSIAQRETQYF,TGTGCCAGCCTGCTATCAATTGCCCAGAGGGAGACCCAGTACTTC
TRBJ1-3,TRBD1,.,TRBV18,CASSQDRTGSGNTIYF,TGTGCCAGCTCACAGGACAGGACTGGCTCTGGAAACACCATATATTTT
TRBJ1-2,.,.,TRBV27,CASSPVSGASGYTF,TGTGCCAGCAGTCCTGTCTCGGGTGCTTCTGGCTACACCTTC
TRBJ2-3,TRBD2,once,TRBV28,CASSYVLLAGGSTDTQYF,TGTGCCAGCAGTTATGTTCTACTAGCGGGGGGTAGCACAGATACGCAGTATTTT
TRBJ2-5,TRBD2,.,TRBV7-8,CASSGWGLAGGEETQYF,TGTGCCAGCAGCGGGTGGGGACTAGCGGGAGGGGAGGAGACCCAGTACTTC
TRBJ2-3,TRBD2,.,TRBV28,CASRAPAGGRTDTQYF,TGTGCCAGCAGGGCCCCGGCGGGAGGACGCACAGATACGCAGTATTTT